This T cell receptor (beta chain) emerged from a study of tumor-infiltrating lymphocytes in primary liver carcinoma. Background on the study: The study enrolled male and female patients aged 30 to 69 years. Study observations and caveats: Tumors had a significantly higher top-250-clone fraction than blood (p = 0.039).

With a constant-region primer, TCR beta cDNA was made from roughly 500 ng of total RNA. Libraries for TCR beta were built through three nested multiplex PCR rounds, which together made up a slightly modified ARM-PCR procedure. In the first two PCR rounds, TRBV1-TRBV30 forward primers were paired with a C-beta reverse primer, and each round lasted approximately 10 cycles. MiXCR, run by TCRdb on the multiplex PCR reads, gives a single entry per CDR3 protein. The sample holds about 92,000 distinct CDR3 sequences, 55% to 75% seen once. Remarks on this clonotype: No antigen is known for it. The CDR3 end shows no conserved phenylalanine or tryptophan, and so a read error is likely.

Without any cell sorting, roughly 20-33 mg of bulk tissue yielded co-extracted RNA and DNA. Primary liver carcinomas in the patients were surgically resected. The CDR3 is 15 residues long. CDR1 and CDR2 from the germline V gene are SGHAT and FQNNGV. Trimming stripped 5 bases from V and 4 bases from J, with 17 bases between. This sequence was found in a man aged 35-49 years with primary liver carcinoma and hepatitis B virus infection. V and J are TRBV11-2 and TRBJ2-5; D perhaps matches TRBD1 (5 bases). Source material: tumor-adjacent normal liver tissue. The DNA of the CDR3 is TGTGCCAGCAGCCCTTTCAGGGATTCGGGAGAGACCCAGTACTCC. Translating it yields CASSPFRDSGETQYS.